The entry that follows covers one T cell receptor (beta chain) sequence. The antigen is undetermined. This may arise from a read error, as a much more abundant clone is one base away. The CDR3 spans 13 residues. This entry comes from a study of T-cell reconstitution after alpha-beta-depleted transplantation in children. Overall study results and limits: High day-60 TCRbeta diversity in some patients came from surviving recipient T cells and thymic progenitors. It was reported that alpha-beta T cells came from several hundred expanded graft clones (about two months after transplant). T-cell counts and diversity at one year post-transplant came mainly from newly produced T cells.

Unique molecular identifiers tagged the TCRbeta library. TCRdb re-derived calls from the PCR reads in MiXCR, one entry per CDR3 protein. The sample holds hundreds of thousands of distinct CDR3 sequences, 10% to 15% seen once. This sequence joins TRBV12-3 or TRBV12-4 and TRBJ1-5, with a weak D call TRBD1 (5 bases). The material was PBMCs, mostly from graft donor cells, obtained 360 days after TCRalphabeta/CD19-depleted stem cell transplant. The sequence came from a male patient between 10 and 17 years old who had a stem cell transplant for acute myeloid leukemia, so the T cells may come from the graft donor. The CDR3 sequence is CASSWGGNRPQHF. In DNA, the CDR3 is TGTGCCAGCAGTTGGGGCGGAAATCGGCCCCAGCATTTT.